A single sample is the source of the 20 T cell receptor beta chains below, sequenced in a study of monozygotic twins with inflammatory bowel disease. Reprocessing the 5' RACE reads, TCRdb reports a single entry for every CDR3 protein and omits DNA. This listing includes a few hundred thousand distinct CDR3 sequences. The sequencing sample was made of blood. These TCRs come from a human donor with ulcerative colitis or Crohn's disease, or a healthy co-twin of an affected twin (not recorded which).

The V and J genes are TRBV6-2 or TRBV6-3 and TRBJ2-7. CDR1 is MNHEY and CDR2 is SVGEGT in the germline V gene. This CDR3 region has 12 residues. The CDR3 region is CASMDSPHEQYF.

This chain uses TRBV7-2 with TRBJ2-1; TCRdb reports TRBD1, a call that lacks DNA to check it against. The CDR3 is made up of 14 amino acids. Germline V lookup: CDR1 SGHTA, CDR2 FQGNSA. CDR3 protein: CASSPYRTRGDQFF.

The chain couples TRBV6-5 to TRBJ2-7; absent DNA, TCRdb's TRBD1 call cannot be checked. The CDR3 consists of 16 residues. Germline-derived CDR1 and CDR2 are MNHEY and SVGAGI. The CDR3 protein is CASSYPTRTGGYEQYF.

The gene calls are TRBV20-1 and TRBJ1-3; TCRdb selects TRBD1, and the lack of DNA leaves this call unchecked. The CDR3 is made up of 15 amino acids. CDR1 DFQATT and CDR2 SNEGSKA come from the germline V gene (reference sequence). This CDR3 is CSARPSQGAGNTIYF.

The chain combines TRBV11-3 with TRBJ2-2; TCRdb returns TRBD2, unconfirmable since there is no DNA. The germline CDR1 and CDR2 sequences are SGHNT and YENEEA. The CDR3 covers 17 residues. The CDR3 is CASGDSGLAGNTGELFF.

The chain has TRBV29-1 and TRBJ2-7; checking the TCRdb D call of TRBD1 is not possible without DNA. Germline V CDR1 and CDR2: SQVTM, ANQGSEA. This CDR3 is 13 amino acids long. CDR3 in amino acids: CSVGDLLPYEQYF.

The chain has TRBV5-1 and TRBJ2-7; TCRdb picks TRBD1, but there is no DNA to check that call. The CDR3 totals 15 residues. In germline, CDR1 is SGHRS, CDR2 YFSETQ. CDR3 protein: CASSLGTGSGYEQYF.

The rearrangement links TRBV28 to TRBJ2-7. Germline V gives CDR1 MDHEN, CDR2 SYDVKM. This CDR3 has 11 amino acids. CDR3: CASRGKYEQYF.

The chain links TRBV12-3 or TRBV12-4 to TRBJ1-2. The CDR3 is 12 amino acids. The chain's CDR3 is CASSLTSYGYTF.

CDR3 region: CASSQDVGAPVREQYF. The chain has TRBV4-2 and TRBJ2-7; the D call of TRBD1 rests on TCRdb alone, since no DNA is present to check it. The germline gives CDR1 LGHNA, CDR2 YNFKEQ. CDR3 length equals 16 residues.

The gene calls are TRBV7-9 and TRBJ2-7; the D call of TRBD1 rests on TCRdb alone, since no DNA is present to check it. CDR1 SEHNR and CDR2 FQNEAQ come from the germline V gene (reference sequence). CDR3 length: 14 residues. CDR3 sequence reads: CASSRDTNSYEQYF.

The genes are TRBV5-1 and TRBJ1-1. The germline CDR1 and CDR2 sequences are SGHRS and YFSETQ. The CDR3 covers 15 residues. The CDR3 here is CASNNPGGRNTEAFF.

This sequence joins TRBV7-9 and TRBJ1-5; TCRdb names TRBD1, which stays unverified in the absence of DNA. CDR1 and CDR2 from the germline V gene are SEHNR and FQNEAQ (reference sequence). The CDR3 has 13 residues. CDR3 region: CASIFSGNQPQHF.

The chain employs TRBV4-3 and TRBJ2-2. CDR3 length: 15 amino acids. CDR1 is LGHNA and CDR2 is YSLEER in the germline V gene. CDR3 sequence: CASSQDRTATGELFF.

The chain has TRBV5-1 and TRBJ2-1. The CDR3 has 14 amino acids. The germline V gene has CDR1 SGHRS and CDR2 YFSETQ. The CDR3 sequence: CASSLAWGYNEQFF.

This chain uses TRBV28 with TRBJ2-2. The germline V gene encodes CDR1 MDHEN and CDR2 SYDVKM. This CDR3 region has 13 residues. This CDR3 is CASSSGPTGELFF.

The J gene is TRBJ1-4, the V gene TRBV15; TCRdb picks TRBD1, but there is no DNA to check that call. The CDR3 is made up of 14 amino acids. From germline, CDR1 is LNHNV and CDR2 YYDKDF (reference sequence). CDR3 amino acids: CATERDGGGEKLFF.

CDR3 amino acids: CASSLAGTGGGNEQFF. This chain connects TRBV5-4 to TRBJ2-1; the D call of TRBD1 rests on TCRdb alone, since no DNA is present to check it. Germline lookup yields CDR1 SGHNT and CDR2 YYREEE (reference sequence). The CDR3 spans 16 residues.

The chain recombines TRBV7-9 with TRBJ2-3; with no DNA, the TCRdb D assignment of TRBD1 cannot be verified. From germline, CDR1 is SEHNR and CDR2 FQNEAQ (reference sequence). This CDR3 is built from 15 residues. The CDR3 loop is CASSLSSYEGDTQYF. Drawing the rest from reference TRBV7-9 and TRBJ2-3, the complete variable domain is DTGVSQNPRHKITKRGQNVTFRCDPISEHNRLYWYRQTLGQGPEFLTYFQNEAQLEKSRLLSDRFSAERPKGSFSTLEIQRTEQGDSAMYLCASSLSSYEGDTQYFGPGTRLTVL.

The rearrangement links TRBV7-2 to TRBJ2-1; TCRdb selects TRBD2, and the lack of DNA leaves this call unchecked. The CDR3 is 15 residues long. The germline V gene has CDR1 SGHTA and CDR2 FQGNSA. The CDR3 loop reads CASRNSGDSYNEQFF. Supplemented by reference TRBV7-2 and TRBJ2-1, the full variable domain reads GAGVSQSPSNKVTEKGKDVELRCDPISGHTALYWYRQSLGQGLEFLIYFQGNSAPDKSGLPSDRFSAERTGGSVSTLTIQRTQQEDSAVYLCASRNSGDSYNEQFFGPGTRLTVL.